The sequence of this T cell receptor beta chain was determined in a study of beta chain features in type 1 diabetes. Overall study results and limits: Individuals with type 1 diabetes displayed fewer insertions and more deletions at VDJ junctions.

This clone was counted only a few times. Its antigen is not identified. What was sequenced were expressed TCRB transcripts, since all of the isolated RNA had been reverse transcribed. Naive, central memory and regulatory T cell samples averaged approximately 3.8 million reads. TCRdb's table, derived via immunoSEQ multiplex PCR, lists solely in-frame clones and lacks some. There are hundreds of thousands of clones in the sample; 30% occur only once, and around 0.065% lies in the top ten. Looked up from germline, CDR1 is GTSNPN and CDR2 is SVGIG (reference sequence). Losses at the gene ends were 0 bases for V and 5 bases for J; bases not matched to a gene: 5. There are 15 residues in the CDR3. A CD45RO/CCR7/CD25/CD127/CD95/CD27 panel sorted naive, central memory, regulatory and stem cell-like memory CD4+ cells.

This sequence originates from a man younger than 30 in good health. The sample consisted of naive CD4+ T cells from blood. The chain links TRBV30 to TRBJ2-1; 9 nucleotides align to TRBD2. In DNA form, the CDR3 reads TGTGCCTGGAGTGTACGCGCTAGCGGGGACAATGAGCAGTTCTTC. It specifies CAWSVRASGDNEQFF.